The 20 T cell receptor beta chains below come from one sample, sequenced in a study of identical twins. TCRdb processed the 5' RACE reads anew with MiXCR; each CDR3 protein has one entry. This table has about 1.7 million distinct CDR3 sequences, 32% appearing once. The specimen was cord blood. The receptors derive from a newborn girl in good health.

The table lists this clonotype with a few counts. The V and J genes are TRBV10-3 and TRBJ1-1; D unresolved. The CDR3 length is 13 residues. V was clipped by 0 bases and J by 4 bases, with 6 bases between them. Germline CDR1 reads ENHRY; CDR2 reads SYGVKD. This CDR3 reads CAISESGTTEAFF. The CDR3 DNA reads TGTGCCATCAGTGAGTCTGGTACCACTGAAGCTTTCTTT.

The chain carries TRBV7-8 and TRBJ2-5, with TRBD2 matching 14 bases. The germline CDR1 and CDR2 sequences are SGHVS and FQNEAQ. CDR3 length: 17 residues. With V trimmed by 3 bases and J by 11 bases, 14 bases remained unmatched. CDR3 nucleotides: TGTGCCAGCAGCTTTAGGGTTCGGACTAGCGGGAGGAATGAGCAGTACTTC. It encodes CASSFRVRTSGRNEQYF. Filled out from reference TRBV7-8 and TRBJ2-5, the complete variable domain reads GAGVSQSPRYKVAKRGQDVALRCDPISGHVSLFWYQQALGQGPEFLTYFQNEAQLDKSGLPSDRFFAERPEGSVSTLKIQRTQQEDSAVYLCASSFRVRTSGRNEQYFGPGTRLLVL.

The chain is built from TRBV5-1 and TRBJ2-3; weak D call: TRBD2 (6 bases). The CDR3 is 14 residues long. V dropped 4 bases and J dropped 1 base, with 10 bases sitting between them. Germline V gene sequence: CDR1 SGHRS, CDR2 YFSETQ. CDR3 nucleotides: TGCGCCAGCAGCAAGCCGGGGGGCACAGATACGCAGTATTTT. This codes for CASSKPGGTDTQYF.

The chain carries TRBV20-1 and TRBJ2-7, with D uncertain. This CDR3 comprises 13 residues. Germline lookup yields CDR1 DFQATT and CDR2 SNEGSKA (reference sequence). The CDR3 sequence is CSLPLARSREQYF. CDR3 sequence (DNA): TGCAGCCTGCCACTGGCCCGCTCGCGCGAGCAGTACTTC.

The chain employs TRBV11-2 and TRBJ2-3; 15 bases are shared with TRBD2. The ends lost 2 bases at V and 3 bases at J; junction bases unmatched: 9. The CDR3 totals 19 residues. The germline V gene has CDR1 SGHAT and CDR2 FQNNGV. CDR3 nucleotide sequence: TGTGCCAGCAGCTTAAGAGGACTAGCGGGAGGGCCGGGGACAGATACGCAGTATTTT. It encodes CASSLRGLAGGPGTDTQYF.

The chain recombines TRBV25-1 with TRBJ2-3; a possible D gene is TRBD2 (7 bases). With 5 bases removed from V and 0 bases from J, the gap between germline ends came to 15 bases. This CDR3 comprises 16 residues. Per the germline V gene, CDR1 is MGHDK and CDR2 is SYGVNS. CDR3 protein: CASSRGARASTDTQYF. DNA for the CDR3: TGTGCCAGCAGTCGGGGGGCTAGGGCTAGCACAGATACGCAGTATTTT.

This clonotype showed up just a few times. The chain employs TRBV4-1 and TRBJ2-1, with 12 positions matching TRBD2. Per germline, CDR1 MGHRA and CDR2 YSYEKL. This CDR3 contains 19 residues. V lost 1 base to trimming and J lost 3 bases; unmatched junction nucleotides: 10. CDR3: CASSQALASGGGLYNEQFF. For the CDR3, the DNA is TGCGCCAGCAGCCAAGCGTTGGCTAGCGGGGGGGGGCTCTACAATGAGCAGTTCTTC.

The V and J genes are TRBV18 and TRBJ2-3; 8 bases line up with TRBD2. Germline CDR1 is KGHSH and CDR2 is LQKENI. V dropped 3 bases and J dropped 6; count of bases not matched to a gene: 8. CDR3 length equals 15 residues. This CDR3 reads CASSPASGYGDTQYF. The DNA of the CDR3 is TGTGCCAGCTCACCGGCTAGCGGGTACGGGGATACGCAGTATTTT.

This sequence joins TRBV7-2 and TRBJ2-1; D gene ambiguous. The J call may be incorrect, as the DNA end agrees better with TRBJ2-7. Germline CDR1 SGHTA, CDR2 FQGNSA. The CDR3 sequence is 16 residues long. The CDR3: CASSPIGARSYNEQYF. CDR3 DNA: TGTGCCAGCAGCCCCATTGGCGCCCGCTCCTACAATGAGCAGTACTTC.

The V call is TRBV4-2, the J call TRBJ2-1; the D gene is possibly TRBD1 (8 bases). With 0 bases removed from V and 5 bases from J, the gap between germline ends came to 14 bases. Germline V gene data show CDR1 as LGHNA and CDR2 as YNFKEQ. This CDR3 comprises 16 residues. This CDR3 reads CASSQDTGGGHNEQFF. The CDR3 DNA sequence: TGTGCCAGCAGCCAAGATACAGGGGGGGGTCACAATGAGCAGTTCTTC.

This clonotype appeared a few times. The chain is built from TRBV13 and TRBJ2-1; no definite D call. This CDR3 has 16 amino acids. The germline V and J ends were trimmed by 4 bases and 0 bases, with 13 bases remaining between them. Germline V gives CDR1 PRHDT, CDR2 FYEKMQ (reference sequence). CDR3 in DNA: TGTGCCAGCAGCTCGATCCTAGGAGACTCCTACAATGAGCAGTTCTTC. It is translated as CASSSILGDSYNEQFF.

The chain uses TRBV20-1 and TRBJ2-2; 10 bases agree with TRBD2. Germline trimming cut 5 bases from V and 2 bases from J; bases unmatched to any gene: 5. The CDR3 extends over 15 amino acids. Germline assignment: CDR1 DFQATT and CDR2 SNEGSKA (reference sequence). CDR3: CSAYIAGGNTGELFF. The CDR3 nucleotides read TGCAGTGCTTACATAGCGGGGGGAAACACCGGGGAGCTGTTTTTT.

J is TRBJ2-3 and V is TRBV18, with 15 nucleotides matching TRBD2. This CDR3 comprises 20 residues. J was trimmed by 2 bases and V by 4 bases; bases with no gene match: 13. Germline V CDR1 and CDR2: KGHSH, LQKENI. The DNA of the CDR3 is TGTGCCAGCTCACTAATCCGGACTAGCGGGGGGGCCAGGCCCACAGATACGCAGTATTTT. Amino acid sequence: CASSLIRTSGGARPTDTQYF.

This clonotype has at least ten counts. The gene calls are TRBV5-1 and TRBJ1-2, with 8 bases that match TRBD1. The CDR3 length is 15 residues. Looked up from germline, CDR1 is SGHRS and CDR2 is YFSETQ. V gave up 3 bases and J gave up 4 bases; unmatched junction bases: 8. CDR3 nucleotides: TGCGCCAGCAGCTCCGGGACAGGTTTGAGCTATGGCTACACCTTC. This encodes CASSSGTGLSYGYTF.

The gene calls are TRBV24-1 and TRBJ2-3; 10 positions agree with TRBD1. Germline CDR1 and CDR2: KGHDR and SFDVKD. The CDR3 runs to 16 residues. J was trimmed by 2 bases and V by 4 bases; bases with no gene match: 5. The CDR3 DNA is TGTGCCACCAGTGACTCCGGGACAGGGGCCACAGATACGCAGTATTTT. It codes for CATSDSGTGATDTQYF.

In DNA form, the CDR3 reads TGTGCCACCCATACACCGAGCACAGATACGCAGTATTTT. Translating it yields CATHTPSTDTQYF. The chain couples TRBV28 to TRBJ2-3; D is unresolved. The CDR3 contains 13 residues. Germline CDR1 and CDR2: MDHEN and SYDVKM. V dropped 10 bases and J dropped 0 bases, with 11 bases sitting between them.

This clonotype turned up a few times. The gene calls are TRBV6-2 or TRBV6-3 and TRBJ1-5, with D hard to call. The CDR3 is made up of 13 amino acids. V lost 3 bases, J lost 9 bases, and 12 bases lay in between. Germline CDR1 and CDR2: MNHEY and SVGEGT. The CDR3 sequence is CASSYKNLAPQHF. As DNA, the CDR3 is TGTGCCAGCAGTTATAAGAATCTGGCGCCCCAGCATTTT.

This chain links TRBV5-1 with TRBJ2-7; D unclear. V was clipped by 0 bases and J by 2 bases, with 9 bases between them. CDR3 length: 14 residues. Germline loops: CDR1 SGHRS, CDR2 YFSETQ. The CDR3 nucleotides are TGCGCCAGCAGCTTGGAAGGCTCTCCCTACGAGCAGTACTTC. It is translated as CASSLEGSPYEQYF. Filled out from reference TRBV5-1 and TRBJ2-7, the complete variable domain reads KAGVTQTPRYLIKTRGQQVTLSCSPISGHRSVSWYQQTPGQGLQFLFEYFSETQRNKGNFPGRFSGRQFSNSRSEMNVSTLELGDSALYLCASSLEGSPYEQYFGPGTRLTVT.

The V and J genes are TRBV20-1 and TRBJ1-2; TRBD1 might be the D (6 bases). The CDR3 runs to 12 residues. Germline assignment: CDR1 DFQATT and CDR2 SNEGSKA (reference sequence). V lost 3 bases, J lost 4 bases, and 9 bases lay in between. The CDR3: CSASSRGYGYTF. In DNA, the CDR3 is TGCAGTGCTAGTAGCAGGGGCTATGGCTACACCTTC.

The chain carries TRBV15 and TRBJ1-5; tentative D call: TRBD1 (6 bases). V shed 1 base and J shed 5 bases, with 9 bases lying between them. Germline V gene data show CDR1 as LNHNV and CDR2 as YYDKDF (reference sequence). The length of the CDR3 is 14 residues. The CDR3 region is CATSRGNRDQPQHF. In DNA, the CDR3 is TGTGCCACCAGCAGAGGGAACAGGGATCAGCCCCAGCATTTT.